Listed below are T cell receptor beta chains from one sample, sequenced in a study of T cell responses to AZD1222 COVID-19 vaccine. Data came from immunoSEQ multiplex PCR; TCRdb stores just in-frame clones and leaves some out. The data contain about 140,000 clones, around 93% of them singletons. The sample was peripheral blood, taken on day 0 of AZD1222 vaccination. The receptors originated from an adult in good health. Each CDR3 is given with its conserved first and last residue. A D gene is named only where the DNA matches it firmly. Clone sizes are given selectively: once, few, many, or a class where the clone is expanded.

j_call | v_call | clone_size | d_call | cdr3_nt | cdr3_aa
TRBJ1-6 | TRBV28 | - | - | TGTGCCAGCTCTGGCGGCTTGGGGAATTCACCCCTCCACTTT | CASSGGLGNSPLHF
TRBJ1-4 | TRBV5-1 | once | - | TGCGCCAGCAGCTTGGTCCAGGGGAATGAAAAACTGTTTTTT | CASSLVQGNEKLFF
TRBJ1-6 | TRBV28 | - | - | TGTGCCAGCAGTTTAATCCAAGAAACACCCCTCCACTTT | CASSLIQETPLHF
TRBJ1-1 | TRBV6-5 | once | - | TGTGCCAGCCGACGTATTTTGGACACTGAAGCTTTCTTT | CASRRILDTEAFF
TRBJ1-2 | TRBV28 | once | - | TGTGCCAGCAGTTTAGCAGGAGGGAATGGCTACACCTTC | CASSLAGGNGYTF
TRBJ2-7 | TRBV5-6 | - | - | TGTGCCAGCAGCTTCGGGAGTTACCTCGAGCAGTACTTC | CASSFGSYLEQYF
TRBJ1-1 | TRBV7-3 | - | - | TGTGCCAGCAGCAACGAAGGAAGAGCTTTCTTT | CASSNEGRAFF
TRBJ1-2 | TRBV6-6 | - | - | TGTGCCAGCAGTTACTCCGGGAGCGCGTATGGCTACACCTTC | CASSYSGSAYGYTF
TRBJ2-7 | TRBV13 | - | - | TGTGCCAGCAGCCTTGGGACCTCCTACGAGCAGTACTTC | CASSLGTSYEQYF
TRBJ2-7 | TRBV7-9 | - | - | TGTGCCAGCAGCTTAAAAGCGGCGGACCCCTCCCGCGAGCAGTACTTC | CASSLKAADPSREQYF
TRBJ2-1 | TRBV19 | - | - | TGTGCCAGTAGTATAGGCTCCTACAATGAGCAGTTCTTC | CASSIGSYNEQFF
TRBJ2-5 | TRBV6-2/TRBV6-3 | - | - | TGTGCCAGCAGTTACTGGGGTGGCCAAGAGACCCAGTACTTC | CASSYWGGQETQYF
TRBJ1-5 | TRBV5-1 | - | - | TGCGCCAGCAGCGAGGGGGGGCGCAGCAGCAATCAGCCCCAGCATTTT | CASSEGGRSSNQPQHF
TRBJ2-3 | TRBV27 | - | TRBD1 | TGTGCCAGCAGTTACAGGGGGGCAGATACGCAGTATTTT | CASSYRGADTQYF
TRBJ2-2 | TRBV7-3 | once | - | TGTGCCAGCAGCCTGACTTTAGGGGGGGAGCTGTTTTTT | CASSLTLGGELFF
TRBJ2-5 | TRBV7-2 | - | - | TGTGCCAGCAGCCCCCCCATAGGACCGCAAGAGACCCAGTACTTC | CASSPPIGPQETQYF
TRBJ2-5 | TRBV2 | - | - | TGTGCCAGCAGTGACTGGCAGGGGATCGGGGAGACCCAGTACTTC | CASSDWQGIGETQYF
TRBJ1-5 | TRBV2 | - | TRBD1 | TGTGCCAGCAGAGACAGGGGGTGGAATCAGCCCCAGCATTTT | CASRDRGWNQPQHF
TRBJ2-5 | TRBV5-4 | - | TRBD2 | TGTGCCAGCAGCTTGGCCGGGGGGGAGACCCAGTACTTC | CASSLAGGETQYF
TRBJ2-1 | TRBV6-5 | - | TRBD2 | TGTGCCGTCGTAGCGGGCCATGAGCAGTTCTTC | CAVVAGHEQFF
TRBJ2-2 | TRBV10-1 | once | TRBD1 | TGCGCCTCAGGGGGTGCGAACACCGGGGAGCTGTTTTTT | CASGGANTGELFF
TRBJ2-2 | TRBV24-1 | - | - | TGTGCCACCAGTGCCCGGCGGACAGAGAACACCGGGGAGCTGTTTTTT | CATSARRTENTGELFF
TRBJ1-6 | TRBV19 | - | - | TGTGCCAGTAGTCTGGGAGAGGACAGAGCCTCACCCCTCCACTTT | CASSLGEDRASPLHF
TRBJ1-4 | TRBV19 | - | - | TGTGCCAGTAGTATCTCTAGGGATGCAACTAATGAAAAACTGTTTTTT | CASSISRDATNEKLFF
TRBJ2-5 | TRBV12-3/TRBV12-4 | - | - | TGTGCCAGCAGTTTCGGCTACCAAGAGACCCAGTACTTC | CASSFGYQETQYF
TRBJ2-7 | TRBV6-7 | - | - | TGTGCCAGCAGTTATGAGGGACCCCCCTACGAGCAGTACTTC | CASSYEGPPYEQYF
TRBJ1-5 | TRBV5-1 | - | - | TGCGCCAGCAGCCTAAATAGCAATCAGCCCCAGCATTTT | CASSLNSNQPQHF
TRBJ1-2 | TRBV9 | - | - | TGTGCCAGCAGCGTACAGGGAGGGGGATATGGCTACACCTTC | CASSVQGGGYGYTF
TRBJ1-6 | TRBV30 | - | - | TGTGCCTGTGGACGGAGCTCCTATAATTCACCCCTCCACTTT | CACGRSSYNSPLHF
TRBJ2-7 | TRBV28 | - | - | TGTGCCACAGCGTTGGGGTACGAGCAGTACTTC | CATALGYEQYF
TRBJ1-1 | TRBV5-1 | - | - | TGCGCCAGCAGCTTGGTGGGACAGAACACTGAAGCTTTCTTT | CASSLVGQNTEAFF
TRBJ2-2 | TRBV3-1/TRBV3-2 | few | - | TGTGCCAGCAGCCAAACCGGGGAGCTGTTTTTT | CASSQTGELFF
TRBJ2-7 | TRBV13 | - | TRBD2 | TGTGCCAGCAGCACCGGGACTAGCGGACTCTACGAGCAGTACTTC | CASSTGTSGLYEQYF
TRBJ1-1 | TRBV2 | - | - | TGTGCCAGCAGGACCCGCCTAAGAAACACTGAAGCTTTCTTT | CASRTRLRNTEAFF
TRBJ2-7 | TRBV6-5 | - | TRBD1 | TGTGCCAGCAGCACGGGACAGGGGGCGATCTACGAGCAGTACTTC | CASSTGQGAIYEQYF
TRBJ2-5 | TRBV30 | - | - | TGTGCCTGGAGTCCTAGTTTGGATACCCAGTACTTC | CAWSPSLDTQYF
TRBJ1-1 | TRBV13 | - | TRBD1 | TGTGCCAGCAGCTCCCTGGAGGGGGCAGATAGCATGAACACTGAAGCTTTCTTT | CASSSLEGADSMNTEAFF
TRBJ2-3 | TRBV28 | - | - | TGTGCCAGCAGTTTTCTGCGGGTCGGCACAGATACGCAGTATTTT | CASSFLRVGTDTQYF
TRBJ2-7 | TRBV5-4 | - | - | TGTGCCAGCGGACGGTCAGGTGGGTACGAGCAGTACTTC | CASGRSGGYEQYF
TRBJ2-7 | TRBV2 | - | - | TGTGCCAGCATCAACTTATCCGAGCAGTACTTC | CASINLSEQYF
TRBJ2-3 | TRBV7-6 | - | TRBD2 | TGTGCCAGCAGCTTATTGAAGCGGGGGGGCATCGATACGCAGTATTTT | CASSLLKRGGIDTQYF
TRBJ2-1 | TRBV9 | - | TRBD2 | TGTGCCAGCAGCGTGGAGGGAGGGACTCAGCAGTTCTTC | CASSVEGGTQQFF
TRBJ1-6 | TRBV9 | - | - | TGTGCCAGCAGCCCGACAGCTCTATATAATTCACCCCTCCACTTT | CASSPTALYNSPLHF
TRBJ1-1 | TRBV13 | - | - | TGTGCCAGCAGCTTGGTCGGCAGGGGCACTGAAGCTTTCTTT | CASSLVGRGTEAFF
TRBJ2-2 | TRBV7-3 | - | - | TGTGCCAGCAGCCCACCGGACACCGGGGAGCTGTTTTTT | CASSPPDTGELFF
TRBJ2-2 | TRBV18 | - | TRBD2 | TGTGCCAGCTCACCAATTCAGGGACTAGTTTCCGGGGAGCTGTTTTTT | CASSPIQGLVSGELFF